Listed here are 8 T cell receptor beta chains from one sample, sequenced in a study of cytomegalovirus exposure and HLA in healthy donors. The study ran its PCR with 60 Vbeta and 13 Jbeta primers. Generated by immunoSEQ multiplex PCR, the TCRdb table keeps only in-frame clones and is missing some. Of more than 95,000 clones listed, roughly 10% are singletons. The sample consisted of PBMCs. Source of these receptors: a woman between 18 and 29 years old in good health and CMV-seropositive.

This chain connects TRBV28 to TRBJ2-7, with 9 bases fitting TRBD1. The J segment lost 1 base and the V segment lost 7 bases, leaving 8 bases of the junction unmatched. The CDR3 loop spans 15 amino acids. Germline lookup yields CDR1 MDHEN and CDR2 SYDVKM. In DNA, the CDR3 is TGTGCCAGCATTGGGGGACAGGGATCGTCCTACGAGCAGTACTTC. Its protein product is CASIGGQGSSYEQYF.

This clone was detected only a few times. The genes are TRBV6-5 and TRBJ2-3; TRBD2 matches at 7 bases. The CDR3 length is 14 residues. V shed 5 bases, J shed 3 bases, and the junction held 5 bases outside the gene matches. Germline CDR1 and CDR2: MNHEY and SVGAGI. CDR3 bases: TGTGCCAGCAGTGACGGACTAGAGACAGATACGCAGTATTTT. This encodes CASSDGLETDTQYF.

This clone came up a few times. The chain employs TRBV18 and TRBJ1-1, with 9 bases matching TRBD1. V shed 6 bases, J shed 8 bases, and the junction held 10 bases outside the gene matches. Germline V gives CDR1 KGHSH, CDR2 LQKENI. This CDR3 comprises 14 residues. The CDR3 sequence: CASSPGTGTSEAFF. CDR3 DNA sequence: TGTGCCAGCTCCCCTGGGACAGGGACTTCAGAAGCTTTCTTT. Looking up the rest from reference TRBV18 and TRBJ1-1 gives the full variable domain: NAGVMQNPRHLVRRRGQEARLRCSPMKGHSHVYWYRQLPEEGLKFMVYLQKENIIDESGMPKERFSAEFPKEGPSILRIQQVVRGDSAAYFCASSPGTGTSEAFFGQGTRLTVV.

About this clone: Other DNA sequences in this sample translate to the same CDR3. The gene calls are TRBV9 and TRBJ2-5; 14 nucleotides match TRBD2. CDR3 length: 16 amino acids. Trimming took 0 bases from V and 2 from J; bases not matched to a gene: 0. Germline V gene data show CDR1 as SGDLS and CDR2 as YYNGEE. Here the CDR3 reads CASSVGLAGGQETQYF. The CDR3 DNA is TGTGCCAGCAGCGTAGGACTAGCGGGAGGGCAAGAGACCCAGTACTTC.

This clone has more than one count but fewer than ten. One junction end does not reproduce the germline sequence, and a read error may be involved. The chain combines TRBV6-1 with TRBJ2-7; TRBD1 matches at 7 bases. The CDR3 totals 14 residues. Germline CDR1 is MNHNS and CDR2 is SASEGT. In nucleotides, the CDR3 is TGTGCCAGCAGGGAGAGACAGGGTGGGTACGAGCAGGACTTC. Protein: CASRERQGGYEQDF.

This clone was observed a single time. The chain has TRBV14 and TRBJ2-1; D is unclear. Per the germline V gene, CDR1 is SGHDN and CDR2 is FVKESK. The CDR3 totals 13 residues. Trimming shortened V by 2 bases and J by 5 bases, and 7 bases separated the two germline ends. CDR3 amino acids: CASSQYYDNEQFF. The CDR3 DNA is TGTGCCAGCAGCCAATACTATGACAATGAGCAGTTCTTC.

This clone was observed a handful of times. This chain links TRBV15 with TRBJ2-1; tentative D call: TRBD1 (5 bases). This CDR3 is 16 amino acids long. V lost 0 bases and J lost 9, with 18 bases in between. Germline V gene lookup returns CDR1 LNHNV and CDR2 YYDKDF (reference sequence). Here the CDR3 DNA reads TGTGCCACCAGCAGAGATCTGGCAGGCGGTACAGGTGAGCAGTTCTTC. Translation: CATSRDLAGGTGEQFF.

The chain combines TRBV19 with TRBJ1-5, with 7 bases lining up with TRBD1. V was clipped by 0 bases and J by 7 bases; unmatched bases: 6. Germline V lookup: CDR1 LNHDA, CDR2 SQIVND (reference sequence). This CDR3 is built from 15 residues. The CDR3 sequence is CASSIDTGVGQPQHF. CDR3 sequence (DNA): TGTGCCAGTAGTATAGACACAGGGGTGGGACAGCCCCAGCATTTT. Drawing the rest from reference TRBV19 and TRBJ1-5, the complete variable domain is DGGITQSPKYLFRKEGQNVTLSCEQNLNHDAMYWYRQDPGQGLRLIYYSQIVNDFQKGDIAEGYSVSREKKESFPLTVTSAQKNPTAFYLCASSIDTGVGQPQHFGDGTRLSIL.